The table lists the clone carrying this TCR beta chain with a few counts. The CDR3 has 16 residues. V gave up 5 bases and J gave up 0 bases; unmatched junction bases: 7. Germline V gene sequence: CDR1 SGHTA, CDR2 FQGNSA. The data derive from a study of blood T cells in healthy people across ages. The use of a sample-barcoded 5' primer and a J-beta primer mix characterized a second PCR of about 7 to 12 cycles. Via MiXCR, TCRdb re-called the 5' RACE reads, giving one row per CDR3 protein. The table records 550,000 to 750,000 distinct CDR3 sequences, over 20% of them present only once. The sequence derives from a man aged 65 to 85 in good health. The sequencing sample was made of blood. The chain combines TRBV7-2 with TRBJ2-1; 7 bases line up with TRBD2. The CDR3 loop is CASSPDGGSSYNEQFF. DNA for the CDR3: TGTGCCAGCAGCCCCGACGGCGGGAGCTCCTACAATGAGCAGTTCTTC.